These 24 T cell receptor beta chains were all obtained from the same sample, sequenced in a study of Ad26.COV2.S vaccination and SARS-CoV-2 variants. Treatment reported: 19 received Ad26.COV2.S at low or high dose, single or two shots; five or six received placebo; per-sample allocation not given. Specimens were obtained on day 63 following the first vaccine or placebo injection. The repertoire was sequenced with immunoSEQ multiplex PCR; TCRdb's copy has only in-frame clones and lacks some. This repertoire shows 300,000 to 400,000 clones, 85% to 90% found once; its top ten account for around 5%. Sequenced material: peripheral blood, taken in a trial of Ad26.COV2.S vaccine versus placebo. All receptors come from a person between 18 and 65 years old who received the Ad26.COV2.S COVID-19 vaccine or a placebo.

This clone has just a few counts. The J gene is TRBJ1-1, the V gene TRBV6-5; no clear D gene. Germline V gene sequence: CDR1 MNHEY, CDR2 SVGAGI. Trimming stripped 8 bases from V and 1 base from J, with 14 bases between. The CDR3 has 14 residues. For the CDR3, the DNA is TGTGCCAGCCGTTTGACGAGTACGAACACTGAAGCTTTCTTT. Amino acid sequence: CASRLTSTNTEAFF.

The chain's CDR3 is CASSQEKFVGTGENYGYTF. The CDR3 DNA is TGTGCCAGCAGCCAAGAAAAATTCGTCGGGACAGGGGAGAACTATGGCTACACCTTC. The gene calls are TRBV14 and TRBJ1-2, with 10 bases fitting TRBD1. This CDR3 has 19 residues. Unmatched junction bases numbered 12, after V lost 0 bases and J lost 2 bases. Germline V gene lookup returns CDR1 SGHDN and CDR2 FVKESK. The whole variable domain, remainder taken from reference TRBV14 and TRBJ1-2, is EAGVTQFPSHSVIEKGQTVTLRCDPISGHDNLYWYRRVMGKEIKFLLHFVKESKQDESGMPNNRFLAERTGGTYSTLKVQPAELEDSGVYFCASSQEKFVGTGENYGYTFGSGTRLTVV.

This clone has only one observation. The chain uses TRBV13 and TRBJ2-5, with D unresolved. Trimming took 6 bases from V and 2 from J, leaving 16 bases between them. Germline assignment: CDR1 PRHDT and CDR2 FYEKMQ (reference sequence). The CDR3 is 15 amino acids. CDR3 amino acids: CASSSAHNGQETQYF. The CDR3 DNA is TGTGCCAGCAGTTCCGCCCATAACGGGCAAGAGACCCAGTACTTC.

The genes are TRBV5-1 and TRBJ1-2; D is unresolved. CDR3 length equals 14 residues. V was clipped by 4 bases and J by 4 bases, with 14 bases between them. In germline, CDR1 is SGHRS, CDR2 YFSETQ. The CDR3 sequence is CASSLSAPTYGYTF. The CDR3 coding sequence is TGCGCCAGCAGCCTATCGGCCCCGACCTATGGCTACACCTTC.

The chain joins TRBV19 to TRBJ1-1; D is uncertain. V lost 1 base to trimming and J lost 1 base, with 10 bases between them. Germline V lookup: CDR1 LNHDA, CDR2 SQIVND (reference sequence). The CDR3 spans 15 residues. The CDR3 DNA is TGTGCCAGTAGTATAGGAGGCAGAGAGAACACTGAAGCTTTCTTT. As protein: CASSIGGRENTEAFF.

The count of this clone is one. The chain has TRBV5-4 and TRBJ1-6; the D is unclear. The CDR3 consists of 14 residues. With 3 bases removed from V and 3 bases from J, the gap between germline ends came to 7 bases. In germline, CDR1 is SGHNT, CDR2 YYREEE (reference sequence). The CDR3 here is CASSSEHYNSPLHF. CDR3 DNA: TGTGCCAGCAGCTCCGAGCACTATAATTCACCCCTCCACTTT.

The chain has TRBV4-3 and TRBJ2-1; 13 positions agree with TRBD2. There are 15 residues in the CDR3. V shed 6 bases and J 13 bases; nucleotides not matched to a gene: 12. CDR1 is LGHNA and CDR2 is YSLEER in the germline V gene. CDR3 DNA: TGCGCCAGCAGAGAACTAGCGGGAGGGCCGGGGGGTCAGTTCTTC. Its protein product is CASRELAGGPGGQFF.

The J gene is TRBJ1-6, the V gene TRBV6-5, with 10 positions matching TRBD1. Trimming took 6 bases from V and 7 from J; bases not matched to a gene: 6. Germline CDR1 MNHEY, CDR2 SVGAGI. This CDR3 spans 15 amino acids. In DNA, the CDR3 is TGTGCCAGCAGCATCGGGACAGGGGAGAATTCACCCCTCCACTTT. As protein: CASSIGTGENSPLHF.

The chain has TRBV7-8 and TRBJ2-1; 10 bases are a match to TRBD2. Germline CDR1 is SGHVS and CDR2 is FQNEAQ. V was pared by 6 bases and J by 5 bases, with 7 bases of the junction left unmatched. The CDR3 is made up of 15 amino acids. The CDR3, as DNA: TGTGCCAGCAGGAGCACTAGCGGGGTGGACAATGAGCAGTTCTTC. Protein product: CASRSTSGVDNEQFF.

V gene TRBV6-2 or TRBV6-3 combines with J gene TRBJ2-7; TRBD1 matches at 8 bases. The CDR3 extends over 14 amino acids. V trimming: 3 bases; J trimming: 2 bases; junction bases outside the gene matches: 3. Germline V CDR1 and CDR2: MNHEY, SVGEGT. DNA of the CDR3: TGTGCCAGCAGTTATTCCAGGGGGCCCTACGAGCAGTACTTC. Amino acid sequence: CASSYSRGPYEQYF.

This chain links TRBV7-2 with TRBJ1-2; D perhaps matches TRBD1 (6 bases). V dropped 1 base and J dropped 5 bases, with 17 bases sitting between them. The CDR3 has 16 amino acids. Germline-derived CDR1 and CDR2 are SGHTA and FQGNSA. This chain's CDR3 is CASSLVRGPFVYGYTF. The CDR3 DNA reads as TGTGCCAGCAGCTTAGTCAGGGGCCCGTTTGTATATGGCTACACCTTC.

The chain recombines TRBV6-5 with TRBJ1-2, with D possibly matching TRBD1 (6 bases). CDR3 length equals 14 residues. Per germline, CDR1 MNHEY and CDR2 SVGAGI. Between the trimmed V and J ends, which lost 5 bases and 6 bases, there was a span of 16 bases. As DNA, the CDR3 is TGTGCCAGCAGTAGTACAGGGTCAAGTCATGGCTACACCTTC. This encodes CASSSTGSSHGYTF.

This clone was counted only a few times. The CDR3 DNA reads TGTGCCACCAGCAGGGCCCCGACAGGGAATAGCAATCAGCCCCAGCATTTT. Its protein is CATSRAPTGNSNQPQHF. The chain uses TRBV15 and TRBJ1-5; 7 positions agree with TRBD1. Trimming removed 3 bases from V and 0 bases from J; junction bases left unmatched: 8. The germline V gene encodes CDR1 LNHNV and CDR2 YYDKDF (reference sequence). This CDR3 contains 17 residues.

The chain couples TRBV5-1 to TRBJ2-7, with D tentatively TRBD1 or TRBD2 (5 bases each). The CDR3 totals 15 residues. Trimming pared 1 base from V and 3 bases from J, leaving 14 bases between. In germline, CDR1 is SGHRS, CDR2 YFSETQ. The CDR3 sequence: CASSLSTGGYYEQYF. The CDR3 nucleotides are TGCGCCAGCAGCTTGAGTACAGGAGGCTACTACGAGCAGTACTTC.

This clone was found once. This chain joins TRBV9 and TRBJ2-5; D possibly corresponds to TRBD2 (6 bases). Germline V lookup: CDR1 SGDLS, CDR2 YYNGEE. The CDR3 has 14 residues. V was clipped by 0 bases and J by 7 bases, with 13 bases between them. CDR3: CASSVEILEGTQYF. In DNA, the CDR3 is TGTGCCAGCAGCGTAGAGATACTGGAGGGGACCCAGTACTTC. Variable domain in full (rest from reference TRBV9 and TRBJ2-5): DSGVTQTPKHLITATGQRVTLRCSPRSGDLSVYWYQQSLDQGLQFLIQYYNGEERAKGNILERFSAQQFPDLHSELNLSSLELGDSALYFCASSVEILEGTQYFGPGTRLLVL.

This clone occurred once. The chain links TRBV7-2 to TRBJ2-5; D is perhaps TRBD1 or TRBD2 (7 bases each). Germline-derived CDR1 and CDR2 are SGHTA and FQGNSA. The V end lost 7 bases, the J end lost 2 bases, and 23 bases lay between the germline ends. The CDR3 runs 17 residues. The chain's CDR3 is CASTRGGARGGQETQYF. The CDR3 DNA is TGTGCCAGCACCCGGGGAGGGGCCAGGGGGGGTCAAGAGACCCAGTACTTC.

This sequence joins TRBV5-1 and TRBJ2-1; 11 bases align to TRBD2. Germline loops: CDR1 SGHRS, CDR2 YFSETQ. V lost 4 bases and J lost 6; bases outside the gene matches: 9. The CDR3 totals 16 residues. The DNA for the CDR3 is TGCGCCAGCAGCCGTGGGGTAGCGGGGGGGCTCAATGAGCAGTTCTTC. It is translated as CASSRGVAGGLNEQFF.

The count of this clone is one. This chain joins TRBV19 and TRBJ1-2, with no clear D. The CDR3 sequence is 15 residues long. Looked up from germline, CDR1 is LNHDA and CDR2 is SQIVND (reference sequence). Trimming removed 5 bases from V and 2 bases from J, with 15 bases in between. This CDR3 is CASSLYRVSNYGYTF. As DNA, the CDR3 is TGTGCCAGTAGTCTATATAGAGTATCAAACTATGGCTACACCTTC.

The chain uses TRBV25-1 and TRBJ1-1, with unresolved D. CDR1 and CDR2 from the germline V gene are MGHDK and SYGVNS. The CDR3 totals 16 residues. Between the trimmed V and J ends, which lost 3 bases and 3 bases, there was a span of 17 bases. CDR3 nucleotide sequence: TGTGCCAGCAGTGATTCCCCCCTCGGACTGGACACTGAAGCTTTCTTT. This translates into CASSDSPLGLDTEAFF.

The J gene is TRBJ2-1, the V gene TRBV7-9, with D perhaps TRBD1 (5 bases). The CDR3 runs 16 residues. V was shortened by 4 bases and J by 1 base, with 14 bases between the two germline ends. Germline V lookup: CDR1 SEHNR, CDR2 FQNEAQ (reference sequence). The CDR3 here is CASSWGLGTSYNEQFF. CDR3 coding DNA: TGTGCCAGCAGCTGGGGCCTGGGCACATCCTACAATGAGCAGTTCTTC.

The chain links TRBV6-2 or TRBV6-3 to TRBJ2-7, with D possibly called TRBD1 or TRBD2 (6 bases each). CDR3 length equals 15 residues. Germline V CDR1 and CDR2: MNHEY, SVGEGT. The V end was cut by 6 bases, the J end by 1 base, with 16 bases between. CDR3 in DNA: TGTGCCAGCAGCCCTAGCGCGAGGGGGTCCTACGAGCAGTACGTC. This codes for CASSPSARGSYEQYV.

The chain links TRBV7-9 to TRBJ1-3, with D unresolved. Per the germline V gene, CDR1 is SEHNR and CDR2 is FQNEAQ (reference sequence). Trimming left V 10 bases short and J 6 bases short, with 13 bases between. This CDR3 region has 12 residues. CDR3 DNA sequence: TGTGCCACCTCATGGCAGGAAAACACCATATATTTT. Amino acids: CATSWQENTIYF.

This clone occurred once. V and J are TRBV6-2 or TRBV6-3 and TRBJ1-5, with D hard to call. The CDR3 is made up of 16 amino acids. Germline loops: CDR1 MNHEY, CDR2 SVGEGT. V shed 6 bases and J shed 7 bases, with 22 bases lying between them. This chain's CDR3 is CASSPRHGVKWQPQHF. The DNA for the CDR3 is TGTGCCAGCAGCCCCCGCCACGGGGTTAAGTGGCAGCCCCAGCATTTT.

This chain connects TRBV4-3 to TRBJ1-4; no definite D call. The V end lost 0 bases, the J end lost 7 bases, and 12 bases lay between the germline ends. Germline V CDR1 and CDR2: LGHNA, YSLEER. The CDR3 sequence is 15 residues long. The CDR3 loop reads CASSQEGLKVEKLFF. DNA for the CDR3: TGCGCCAGCAGCCAAGAAGGCCTCAAGGTTGAAAAACTGTTTTTT.